This T cell receptor beta chain was identified in a study of graft-versus-host responses after intestinal transplantation. Looking at the study overall: Multivisceral, liver-intestinal, or isolated intestinal grafts went to recipients. Recipients uniformly received anti-thymocyte globulin induction, followed by tacrolimus and steroids for 2 to 4 years.

General study findings and limits: Recipient-marrow GvH clones were detected, some having first appeared in ileum or blood.

About this clone itself: The antigen remains unidentified.

TCRdb's copy holds only in-frame clones and misses some; the assay was immunoSEQ multiplex PCR. Among under 150,000 clones listed, just over 90% were seen once. The CDR3 runs 14 residues. Per germline, CDR1 SNHLY and CDR2 FYNNEI. The junction had 7 bases not matched to a gene; V was cut back by 9 bases and J by 0 bases. The origin of this receptor is a human donor who received an intestinal transplant. The sequenced sample was unstimulated CD4+ T cells sorted from spleen or lymph node cells, obtained before intestinal transplant. The chain links TRBV2 to TRBJ2-7; 8 bases are shared with TRBD2. CDR3 in DNA: TGTGCCAGGCAACTAGCGGTAAACTCCTACGAGCAGTACTTC. It codes for CARQLAVNSYEQYF. Full variable domain (outside the CDR3, taken from reference TRBV2 and TRBJ2-7): EPEVTQTPSHQVTQMGQEVILRCVPISNHLYFYWYRQILGQKVEFLVSFYNNEISEKSEIFDDQFSVERPDGSNFTLKIRSTKLEDSAMYFCARQLAVNSYEQYFGPGTRLTVT.